These 30 T cell receptor beta chains were sequenced from one sample in a study of blood T cell repertoires in COVID-19. TCRdb keeps only in-frame clones here, not all; method: immunoSEQ multiplex PCR. The sample has about 190,000 clones, around nine tenths seen once. The sample taken for sequencing was peripheral blood. The receptors stem from a woman aged 65 to 85 with COVID-19, enrolled during active disease.

V and J are TRBV28 and TRBJ1-5; D possibly corresponds to TRBD1 (6 bases). Germline-derived CDR1 and CDR2 are MDHEN and SYDVKM. V was pared by 5 bases and J by 3 bases, with 11 bases between. The CDR3 spans 14 residues. CDR3 nucleotide sequence: TGTGCCAGCAGTGACAGGCTTACCAATCAGCCCCAGCATTTT. This gives the protein CASSDRLTNQPQHF.

This clone was found a few times. The chain employs TRBV18 and TRBJ2-7; 7 nucleotides align to TRBD1. Germline CDR1 is KGHSH and CDR2 is LQKENI. The trim removed 0 bases at V and 2 bases at J, leaving 13 bases unmatched. The CDR3 loop spans 18 amino acids. The CDR3 DNA is TGTGCCAGCTCACCACCCAAGGGGACAGACATAGGACCCTACGAGCAGTACTTC. The encoded protein is CASSPPKGTDIGPYEQYF.

This chain joins TRBV19 and TRBJ1-4; 8 bases fit TRBD1. The length of the CDR3 is 16 residues. J was trimmed by 8 bases and V by 2 bases; bases with no gene match: 10. Germline lookup yields CDR1 LNHDA and CDR2 SQIVND (reference sequence). The CDR3: CASSISSRTGREKLFF. The DNA for the CDR3 is TGTGCCAGTAGTATATCCTCCCGGACAGGGAGGGAAAAACTGTTTTTT.

The gene calls are TRBV18 and TRBJ2-2; D ambiguous. The CDR3 has 15 residues. V lost 0 bases and J lost 2, with 7 bases in between. Germline-derived CDR1 and CDR2 are KGHSH and LQKENI. CDR3 bases: TGTGCCAGCTCACCACCGTGGCAAAACACCGGGGAGCTGTTTTTT. Translation gives CASSPPWQNTGELFF.

The chain combines TRBV5-4 with TRBJ2-7, with 9 bases fitting TRBD2. CDR1 SGHNT and CDR2 YYREEE come from the germline V gene (reference sequence). After removal of 4 bases from V and 5 bases from J, the junction contained 10 bases not matched to a gene. The CDR3 contains 15 residues. CDR3 bases: TGTGCCAGCAGCCTGGGGCGGGAGGGCCGTAACGAGCAGTACTTC. Encoded protein: CASSLGREGRNEQYF.

This clone was observed a few times. This chain uses TRBV7-2 with TRBJ2-1, with D possibly matching TRBD2 (6 bases). The CDR3 extends over 19 amino acids. Germline CDR1 is SGHTA and CDR2 is FQGNSA. V dropped 0 bases and J dropped 4 bases, with 22 bases sitting between them. The CDR3 is CASSLAKTIDGSRYNEQFF. For the CDR3, the DNA is TGTGCCAGCAGCTTAGCCAAGACAATCGACGGGAGCCGGTACAATGAGCAGTTCTTC. The full variable domain, with the rest looked up from reference TRBV7-2 and TRBJ2-1, is GAGVSQSPSNKVTEKGKDVELRCDPISGHTALYWYRQSLGQGLEFLIYFQGNSAPDKSGLPSDRFSAERTGGSVSTLTIQRTQQEDSAVYLCASSLAKTIDGSRYNEQFFGPGTRLTVL.

V gene TRBV5-1 combines with J gene TRBJ2-3; 9 nucleotides agree with TRBD2. J was trimmed by 7 bases and V by 0 bases; bases with no gene match: 6. Per the germline V gene, CDR1 is SGHRS and CDR2 is YFSETQ. The CDR3 is 15 residues long. The DNA of the CDR3 is TGCGCCAGCAGCTTGGCCGGGACTAGCATGAATACGCAGTATTTT. Translated: CASSLAGTSMNTQYF.

The chain links TRBV19 to TRBJ1-1; 8 nucleotides match TRBD1. CDR3 length equals 15 residues. Trimming cost V 3 bases and J 6 bases; bases outside gene matches: 9. CDR1 and CDR2 from the germline V gene are LNHDA and SQIVND (reference sequence). CDR3 sequence (DNA): TGTGCCAGTAGTATGCCAGTAACAGGGGGATCTGAAGCTTTCTTT. It yields the protein CASSMPVTGGSEAFF.

The CDR3 nucleotides read TGTGCCAGCAGACCACCTAGCGGGGACCTCCTGTACTTC. Translation: CASRPPSGDLLYF. The chain combines TRBV6-5 with TRBJ2-5, with 9 bases identical to TRBD2. Germline V CDR1 and CDR2: MNHEY, SVGAGI. This CDR3 region has 13 residues. V lost 6 bases, J lost 13 bases, and 12 bases stayed unmatched.

This clone occurred once. This chain joins TRBV7-9 and TRBJ2-1; D might be TRBD2 (6 bases). Germline CDR1 reads SEHNR; CDR2 reads FQNEAQ (reference sequence). The CDR3 extends over 15 amino acids. Trimming took 5 bases from V and 3 from J, leaving 14 bases between them. This CDR3 is CASSPQLALYNEQFF. DNA of the CDR3: TGTGCCAGCAGCCCCCAGCTAGCGCTCTACAATGAGCAGTTCTTC.

The chain recombines TRBV4-1 with TRBJ1-2, with D hard to call. The germline V and J ends were trimmed by 1 base and 4 bases, with 13 bases remaining between them. Germline loops: CDR1 MGHRA, CDR2 YSYEKL. The CDR3 spans 15 residues. The CDR3 DNA sequence: TGCGCCAGCAGCCAAGGTTCAGGCGTCGCCTATGGCTACACCTTC. Translating gives CASSQGSGVAYGYTF.

The table lists this clone with a count of one. DNA of the CDR3: TGTGCCAGCAGTCTTCGTGGGAGAAGTGGTGAAAAACTGTTTTTT. Protein sequence: CASSLRGRSGEKLFF. The rearrangement links TRBV6-5 to TRBJ1-4; D is unclear. CDR3 size: 15 residues. Germline CDR1 MNHEY, CDR2 SVGAGI. V was shortened by 5 bases and J by 7 bases, with 17 bases between the two germline ends.

The chain carries TRBV6-5 and TRBJ1-1; 7 bases map to TRBD1. The CDR3 loop spans 16 amino acids. V gave up 2 bases and J gave up 3 bases; unmatched junction bases: 9. Germline CDR1 MNHEY, CDR2 SVGAGI. The CDR3: CASSYLRGRTDTEAFF. As DNA, the CDR3 is TGTGCCAGCAGTTACCTGAGGGGGCGGACTGACACTGAAGCTTTCTTT.

This clone was seen only a few times. The chain is built from TRBV10-3 and TRBJ2-5; 10 nucleotides agree with TRBD2. CDR3 length: 15 amino acids. Germline V lookup: CDR1 ENHRY, CDR2 SYGVKD. The trim removed 0 bases at V and 7 bases at J, leaving 5 bases unmatched. The CDR3 DNA follows: TGTGCCATCAGTGAGTCGGCTAGCGGGAGAGTGACCCAGTACTTC. Translated, it gives CAISESASGRVTQYF.

This chain connects TRBV5-1 to TRBJ2-7; a weak D match, TRBD2 (6 bases). Trimming pared 4 bases from V and 3 bases from J, leaving 8 bases between. CDR1 and CDR2 (germline): SGHRS, YFSETQ. There are 12 residues in the CDR3. CDR3 sequence reads: CASSTGLYEQYF. The DNA of the CDR3 is TGCGCCAGCAGCACGGGACTCTACGAGCAGTACTTC.

This clone has a single count. The V and J genes are TRBV9 and TRBJ1-1; the D gene is possibly TRBD1 (6 bases). V was shortened by 4 bases and J by 4 bases, with 14 bases between the two germline ends. CDR1 is SGDLS, CDR2 YYNGEE, per germline. This CDR3 has 14 amino acids. The CDR3 reads CASSPRGYGTEAFF. CDR3 DNA: TGTGCCAGCAGCCCAAGGGGGTATGGCACTGAAGCTTTCTTT.

The chain employs TRBV5-6 and TRBJ2-5, with 11 positions matching TRBD2. This CDR3 is 19 amino acids long. The germline V gene has CDR1 SGHDT and CDR2 YYEEEE. Trimming took 0 bases from V and 2 from J; bases not matched to a gene: 12. The CDR3 loop is CASSLVILRTSGSQETQYF. CDR3 DNA: TGTGCCAGCAGCTTGGTAATCCTGAGGACTAGCGGGTCACAAGAGACCCAGTACTTC.

V and J are TRBV29-1 and TRBJ2-7, with 7 positions matching TRBD1. CDR3 size: 13 residues. V lost 4 bases to trimming and J lost 7 bases; unmatched junction nucleotides: 10. Germline V CDR1 and CDR2: SQVTM, ANQGSEA. This CDR3 reads CSVAGTVLVEQYF. CDR3 in DNA: TGCAGCGTTGCCGGGACAGTGTTGGTGGAGCAGTACTTC.

For the CDR3, the DNA is TGTGCCAGCAGTGAATGGAGCGATCAGCCCCAGCATTTT. As protein: CASSEWSDQPQHF. V is TRBV6-1 and J is TRBJ1-5; D is undetermined. The length of the CDR3 is 13 residues. V lost 2 bases to trimming and J lost 5 bases, with 7 bases between them. Per germline, CDR1 MNHNS and CDR2 SASEGT.

J is TRBJ2-1 and V is TRBV7-8; TRBD2 matches 12 bases. CDR3 length: 18 amino acids. J was trimmed by 4 bases and V by 4 bases; bases with no gene match: 11. Germline lookup yields CDR1 SGHVS and CDR2 FQNEAQ. DNA for the CDR3: TGTGCCAGCAGCTACTTCAACACCGGGACTAGCGGGTACAATGAGCAGTTCTTC. Translated, it gives CASSYFNTGTSGYNEQFF. The full variable domain, in which reference TRBV7-8 and TRBJ2-1 provide the parts outside the CDR3, is GAGVSQSPRYKVAKRGQDVALRCDPISGHVSLFWYQQALGQGPEFLTYFQNEAQLDKSGLPSDRFFAERPEGSVSTLKIQRTQQEDSAVYLCASSYFNTGTSGYNEQFFGPGTRLTVL.

The chain uses TRBV6-5 and TRBJ2-7; possibly TRBD2 for D (6 bases). Trimming shortened V by 4 bases and J by 4 bases, and 14 bases separated the two germline ends. Germline CDR1 MNHEY, CDR2 SVGAGI. This CDR3 has 14 amino acids. This CDR3 reads CASSSGSRGYEQYF. As DNA, the CDR3 is TGTGCCAGCAGTTCCGGGAGTCGAGGGTACGAGCAGTACTTC.

The chain couples TRBV6-2 or TRBV6-3 to TRBJ1-6; 9 nucleotides match TRBD1. V dropped 6 bases and J dropped 7; count of bases not matched to a gene: 4. This CDR3 has 14 residues. Germline V CDR1 and CDR2: MNHEY, SVGEGT. The CDR3, as DNA: TGTGCCAGCAGCCGGGACAGGGAGAATTCACCCCTCCACTTT. It yields the protein CASSRDRENSPLHF.

This sequence joins TRBV21-1 and TRBJ2-5; TRBD1, the D gene given by the table, was not confirmed from the DNA. TRBV21-1 is deemed a pseudogene. CDR3 length: 19 residues. The chain's CDR3 is CASSKVVFPDRGTRWAQYF. CDR3 sequence (DNA): TGTGCCAGCAGCAAAGTAGTTTTCCCGGACAGGGGGACAAGATGGGCCCAGTACTTC.

The gene calls are TRBV27 and TRBJ1-6, with D tentatively TRBD1 (6 bases). V was shortened by 4 bases and J by 9 bases, with 7 bases between the two germline ends. The CDR3 loop spans 12 amino acids. Germline CDR1 is MNHEY and CDR2 is SMNVEV (reference sequence). The CDR3 spells CASSSGVSPLHF. For the CDR3, the DNA is TGTGCCAGCAGTTCAGGGGTTTCACCCCTCCACTTT.

The chain employs TRBV6-5 and TRBJ1-1; D gene unclear. The germline V gene encodes CDR1 MNHEY and CDR2 SVGAGI. The CDR3 has 14 residues. V gave up 8 bases and J gave up 0 bases, with 13 bases separating them. CDR3 sequence reads: CASGRLQLNTEAFF. CDR3 DNA sequence: TGTGCCAGCGGTAGGTTACAGTTGAACACTGAAGCTTTCTTT.

V and J are TRBV18 and TRBJ2-7; the D is unclear. V was pared by 3 bases and J by 1 base, with 19 bases between. The germline V gene has CDR1 KGHSH and CDR2 LQKENI. This CDR3 region has 17 residues. The CDR3 region has the DNA TGTGCCAGCTCACCCTTGGTGGGTCTGGGCGTTTCCTACGAGCAGTACTTC. This sequence encodes CASSPLVGLGVSYEQYF. The complete variable domain, with remaining parts taken from reference TRBV18 and TRBJ2-7, reads NAGVMQNPRHLVRRRGQEARLRCSPMKGHSHVYWYRQLPEEGLKFMVYLQKENIIDESGMPKERFSAEFPKEGPSILRIQQVVRGDSAAYFCASSPLVGLGVSYEQYFGPGTRLTVT.

The CDR3 is CASRFYENSPLHF. CDR3 sequence (DNA): TGTGCCAGCAGGTTTTACGAGAATTCACCCCTCCACTTT. The rearrangement links TRBV25-1 to TRBJ1-6; D is unclear. CDR3 length equals 13 residues. Trimming cost V 6 bases and J 7 bases, with 10 bases left between them. CDR1 is MGHDK and CDR2 is SYGVNS in the germline V gene.

This clone turned up a few times. The chain carries TRBV24-1 and TRBJ2-7; TRBD1 matches 7 bases. Germline lookup yields CDR1 KGHDR and CDR2 SFDVKD. V was clipped by 12 bases and J by 2 bases; unmatched bases: 3. This CDR3 comprises 11 residues. As DNA, the CDR3 is TGTGCCGCCGGGACAGCCTACGAGCAGTACTTC. Protein: CAAGTAYEQYF.

CDR3 nucleotides: TGTGCCAGCAGCTTGTTTCAGGGTCCCGAGCAGTACTTC. Translating it yields CASSLFQGPEQYF. This chain joins TRBV5-4 and TRBJ2-7; D is perhaps TRBD1 (5 bases). V shed 1 base and J shed 6 bases, with 11 bases lying between them. Germline lookup yields CDR1 SGHNT and CDR2 YYREEE (reference sequence). The CDR3 is made up of 13 amino acids.

V is TRBV15 and J is TRBJ2-6; D is possibly TRBD1 (5 bases). This CDR3 has 16 amino acids. Trimming pared 3 bases from V and 2 bases from J, leaving 11 bases between. The germline V gene encodes CDR1 LNHNV and CDR2 YYDKDF (reference sequence). This CDR3 reads CATSRSSGPGANVLTF. CDR3 in DNA: TGTGCCACCAGCAGGTCATCAGGGCCTGGGGCCAACGTCCTGACTTTC.